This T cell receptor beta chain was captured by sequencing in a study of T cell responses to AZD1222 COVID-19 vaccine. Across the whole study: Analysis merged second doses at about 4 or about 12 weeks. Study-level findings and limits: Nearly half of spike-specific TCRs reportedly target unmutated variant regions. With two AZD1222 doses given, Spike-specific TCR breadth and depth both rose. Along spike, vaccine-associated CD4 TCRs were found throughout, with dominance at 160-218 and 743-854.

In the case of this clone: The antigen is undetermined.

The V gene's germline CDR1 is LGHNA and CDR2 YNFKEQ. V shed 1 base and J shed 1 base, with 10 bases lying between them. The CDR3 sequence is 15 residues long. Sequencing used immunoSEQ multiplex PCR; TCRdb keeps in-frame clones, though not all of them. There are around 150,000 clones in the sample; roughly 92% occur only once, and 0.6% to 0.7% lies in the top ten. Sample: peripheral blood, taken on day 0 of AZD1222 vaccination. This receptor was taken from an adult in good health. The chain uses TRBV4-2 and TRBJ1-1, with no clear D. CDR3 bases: TGTGCCAGCAGCCAAGTGGACCGGGGGAACACTGAAGCTTTCTTT. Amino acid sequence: CASSQVDRGNTEAFF.